Each of the 6 T cell receptor beta chains below was sequenced from the same sample in a study of T cell repertoires in cytomegalovirus infection. MiXCR, applied by TCRdb to the reads, yields one record per CDR3 protein. The sample includes 300,000 or so distinct CDR3 sequences, 20% to 25% of them seen just once. Their recognized antigens are unknown. The specimen was cultured PBMCs, collected from culture after CMV antigen stimulation. The receptor set was obtained from a human donor in good health (CMV status not recorded). Some clones in this sample may be carry-over from other donors' samples.

The chain links TRBV4-1 to TRBJ1-5; TRBD1 matches at 8 bases. Germline values: CDR1 MGHRA, CDR2 YSYEKL. This CDR3 spans 16 amino acids. Germline trimming cut 0 bases from V and 5 bases from J; bases unmatched to any gene: 6. CDR3 loop: CASSQDFGQGYQPQHF. CDR3 DNA: TGCGCCAGCAGCCAAGATTTCGGACAGGGATATCAGCCCCAGCATTTT.

This clonotype was counted between two and nine times. The rearrangement links TRBV9 to TRBJ2-3; D possibly matches TRBD1 or TRBD2 (6 bases each). Germline V CDR1 and CDR2: SGDLS, YYNGEE. CDR3 size: 16 residues. The V and J ends lost 0 bases and 6 bases respectively, with 17 bases between them. In nucleotides, the CDR3 is TGTGCCAGCAGCGTAGGCCATAAGGGGGAGGTGGATACGCAGTATTTT. It encodes CASSVGHKGEVDTQYF.

The chain couples TRBV6-5 to TRBJ2-7; 7 bases align to TRBD2. Trimming took 0 bases from V and 2 from J; bases not matched to a gene: 4. Germline V CDR1 and CDR2: MNHEY, SVGAGI. This CDR3 is built from 15 residues. The CDR3 protein is CASSYSGLAAYEQYF. The CDR3 DNA reads TGTGCCAGCAGTTACTCTGGGCTAGCGGCCTACGAGCAGTACTTC.

There are a few counts of this clonotype. This rearrangement joins TRBV11-2 to TRBJ2-7; D possibly corresponds to TRBD2 (5 bases). From germline, CDR1 is SGHAT and CDR2 FQNNGV. CDR3 length: 14 residues. V lost 0 bases, J lost 6 bases, and 12 bases lay in between. Here the CDR3 reads CASSLDGGSGEQYV. Here the CDR3 DNA reads TGTGCCAGCAGCTTAGATGGCGGCAGCGGCGAGCAGTACGTC.

This rearrangement joins TRBV5-5 to TRBJ2-7; D perhaps matches TRBD2 (6 bases). The CDR3 extends over 12 amino acids. Germline V gene sequence: CDR1 SGHKS, CDR2 YYEKEE (reference sequence). Trimming shortened V by 5 bases and J by 7 bases, and 13 bases separated the two germline ends. As DNA, the CDR3 is TGTGCCAGCAGGGGGGGACCCCGGGAGCAGTACTTC. Protein sequence: CASRGGPREQYF. Based on the CDR3 plus reference TRBV5-5 and TRBJ2-7, the full variable domain is DAGVTQSPTHLIKTRGQQVTLRCSPISGHKSVSWYQQVLGQGPQFIFQYYEKEERGRGNFPDRFSARQFPNYSSELNVNALLLGDSALYLCASRGGPREQYFGPGTRLTVT.

The chain carries TRBV2 and TRBJ1-5; TRBD1 matches 8 bases. J was trimmed by 6 bases and V by 3 bases; bases with no gene match: 7. This CDR3 is built from 15 residues. Per the germline V gene, CDR1 is SNHLY and CDR2 is FYNNEI. In DNA form, the CDR3 reads TGTGCCAGCAGTGAGGAGACAGGGGACGGTCAGCCCCAGCATTTT. Protein product: CASSEETGDGQPQHF. Based on the CDR3 plus reference TRBV2 and TRBJ1-5, the full variable domain is EPEVTQTPSHQVTQMGQEVILRCVPISNHLYFYWYRQILGQKVEFLVSFYNNEISEKSEIFDDQFSVERPDGSNFTLKIRSTKLEDSAMYFCASSEETGDGQPQHFGDGTRLSIL.